Below are 18 T cell receptor beta chains sequenced from a single sample in a study of beta chain features in type 1 diabetes. Expressed TCRB transcripts were sequenced after all isolated RNA was converted to cDNA. The protocol was immunoSEQ multiplex PCR, while the TCRdb copy is restricted to in-frame clones and leaves out a portion. The data show around 240,000 clones, with around 10% seen just once and under 0.035% held by the top ten. Sequencing was carried out using naive CD4+ T cells from blood. These receptor sequences come from a woman aged 18-29 years in good health.

The rearrangement links TRBV9 to TRBJ1-1, with a tentative D call TRBD1 (6 bases). Looked up from germline, CDR1 is SGDLS and CDR2 is YYNGEE. The CDR3 has 14 amino acids. V was shortened by 0 bases and J by 4 bases, with 10 bases between the two germline ends. CDR3 sequence: CASSVGPRGTEAFF. In nucleotides, the CDR3 is TGTGCCAGCAGCGTAGGCCCCAGGGGCACTGAAGCTTTCTTT.

This clone was counted a few times. V and J are TRBV6-1 and TRBJ2-7, with 10 bases that match TRBD1. J gave up 5 bases and V 8 bases, and 9 bases lay outside the gene matches. The CDR3 has 14 amino acids. Germline CDR1 reads MNHNS; CDR2 reads SASEGT. CDR3 in amino acids: CASALGTGEHEQYF. The CDR3 DNA reads as TGTGCCAGCGCACTCGGGACAGGGGAACACGAGCAGTACTTC.

The chain is built from TRBV7-2 and TRBJ2-3, with 7 bases matching TRBD2. CDR3 length: 17 residues. V lost 5 bases to trimming and J lost 4 bases; unmatched junction nucleotides: 15. Per the germline V gene, CDR1 is SGHTA and CDR2 is FQGNSA. The CDR3, as DNA: TGTGCCAGCAGCCCCTCCGGTAGTGCTAGCGGATCAGATACGCAGTATTTT. Translated: CASSPSGSASGSDTQYF.

This chain connects TRBV29-1 to TRBJ1-4; D is unclear. The CDR3 is made up of 17 amino acids. V was pared by 4 bases and J by 0 bases, with 18 bases between. Germline-derived CDR1 and CDR2 are SQVTM and ANQGSEA. This CDR3 is CSVGELGISATNEKLFF. For the CDR3, the DNA is TGCAGCGTTGGGGAGTTGGGTATCTCTGCAACTAATGAAAAACTGTTTTTT.

This clone was seen a handful of times. The genes are TRBV2 and TRBJ2-3; 8 positions agree with TRBD2. The CDR3 is made up of 16 amino acids. The trim removed 2 bases at V and 2 bases at J, leaving 6 bases unmatched. CDR1 and CDR2 from the germline V gene are SNHLY and FYNNEI. CDR3 loop: CASSETGGGPTDTQYF. CDR3 coding DNA: TGTGCCAGCAGTGAAACGGGCGGGGGGCCCACAGATACGCAGTATTTT. Full variable domain (outside the CDR3, taken from reference TRBV2 and TRBJ2-3): EPEVTQTPSHQVTQMGQEVILRCVPISNHLYFYWYRQILGQKVEFLVSFYNNEISEKSEIFDDQFSVERPDGSNFTLKIRSTKLEDSAMYFCASSETGGGPTDTQYFGPGTRLTVL.

There are a few counts of this clone. The J gene is TRBJ2-2, the V gene TRBV4-2, with TRBD2 identical over 11 bases. Germline assignment: CDR1 LGHNA and CDR2 YNFKEQ. The CDR3 runs to 16 residues. Trimming at V came to 2 bases and at J to 5 bases, leaving 4 bases not matched to a gene. The CDR3 DNA is TGTGCCAGCAGCCAAATAGCGGGAGGGCAGACCGGGGAGCTGTTTTTT. Translation gives CASSQIAGGQTGELFF.

This clone was observed a few times. The chain uses TRBV5-1 and TRBJ2-7; the D gene is possibly TRBD2 (6 bases). Germline CDR1 reads SGHRS; CDR2 reads YFSETQ. The CDR3 sequence is 15 residues long. Trimming left V 5 bases short and J 2 bases short, with 17 bases between. In DNA, the CDR3 is TGCGCCAGCAGGCCCCGAGAGGCGGGACCCTACGAGCAGTACTTC. Amino acid sequence: CASRPREAGPYEQYF.

This clone was seen only a few times. V is TRBV18 and J is TRBJ1-1; TRBD1 matches at 9 bases. Germline-derived CDR1 and CDR2 are KGHSH and LQKENI. The CDR3 spans 15 residues. The J segment lost 5 bases and the V segment lost 6 bases, leaving 10 bases of the junction unmatched. This CDR3 is CASSPQGQGETEAFF. CDR3 DNA sequence: TGTGCCAGCTCCCCTCAGGGACAGGGCGAGACTGAAGCTTTCTTT.

This clone has more than one count but fewer than ten. This chain links TRBV5-4 with TRBJ2-2; D is possibly TRBD2 (6 bases). The CDR3 loop spans 14 amino acids. CDR1 is SGHNT and CDR2 is YYREEE in the germline V gene (reference sequence). Trimming removed 5 bases at V and 6 bases at J, with 14 bases between. CDR3 amino acids: CASSRQGGPGELFF. CDR3 sequence (DNA): TGTGCCAGCAGTCGTCAGGGAGGTCCCGGGGAGCTGTTTTTT.

V is TRBV30 and J is TRBJ1-2; 9 bases agree with TRBD1. Germline trimming cut 7 bases from V and 3 bases from J; bases unmatched to any gene: 9. The CDR3 length is 14 residues. The germline V gene has CDR1 GTSNPN and CDR2 SVGIG (reference sequence). CDR3 region: CALPRDRDYYGYTF. In nucleotides, the CDR3 is TGTGCCTTACCCCGGGACAGGGATTACTATGGCTACACCTTC.

There are a few counts of this clone. The gene calls are TRBV29-1 and TRBJ2-1, with 11 bases matching TRBD2. V lost 5 bases to trimming and J lost 4 bases; unmatched junction nucleotides: 1. Germline CDR1 reads SQVTM; CDR2 reads ANQGSEA. The CDR3 is 13 amino acids. CDR3 nucleotides: TGCAGCGTTCCTAGCGGGGGGTACAATGAGCAGTTCTTC. The encoded protein is CSVPSGGYNEQFF.

This clone was detected a few times. The rearrangement links TRBV2 to TRBJ2-7; 8 positions agree with TRBD1. The CDR3 runs to 12 residues. Trimming at V came to 11 bases and at J to 0 bases, leaving 3 bases not matched to a gene. CDR1 and CDR2 (germline): SNHLY, FYNNEI. CDR3 protein: CAGGTGSYEQYF. The CDR3 bases are TGTGCCGGCGGGACAGGCTCCTACGAGCAGTACTTC.

The chain uses TRBV4-1 and TRBJ1-2; TRBD1 is a possible D gene (6 bases). The CDR3 consists of 15 residues. CDR1 and CDR2 from the germline V gene are MGHRA and YSYEKL. V dropped 0 bases and J dropped 8 bases, with 16 bases sitting between them. The CDR3 loop reads CASSQDLQGYQGYTF. In DNA, the CDR3 is TGCGCCAGCAGCCAAGACCTACAGGGATATCAAGGCTACACCTTC.

This chain links TRBV5-1 with TRBJ2-5; TRBD2 aligns across 11 bases. Germline CDR1 SGHRS, CDR2 YFSETQ. CDR3 length: 14 residues. Trimming removed 8 bases from V and 4 bases from J; junction bases left unmatched: 7. This CDR3 is CASRTSGRGETQYF. CDR3 DNA: TGCGCCAGTAGGACTAGCGGGCGAGGAGAGACCCAGTACTTC.

V usage is TRBV5-1 and J usage is TRBJ1-1; D is unclear. Trimming left V 4 bases short and J 0 bases short, with 13 bases between. The germline V gene encodes CDR1 SGHRS and CDR2 YFSETQ. CDR3 size: 15 residues. CDR3 in amino acids: CASSPAGPMNTEAFF. In DNA form, the CDR3 reads TGCGCCAGCAGCCCGGCGGGTCCGATGAACACTGAAGCTTTCTTT.

This clone occurred a few times. The chain has TRBV9 and TRBJ2-3, with 7 bases matching TRBD2. The germline CDR1 and CDR2 sequences are SGDLS and YYNGEE. The CDR3 sequence is 15 residues long. Germline trimming cut 0 bases from V and 2 bases from J; bases unmatched to any gene: 3. CDR3 region: CASSVAGGFTDTQYF. The CDR3 bases are TGTGCCAGCAGCGTAGCGGGGGGATTCACAGATACGCAGTATTTT.

This clone was detected only a few times. Distinct nucleotide sequences in the sample also encode this CDR3. The chain joins TRBV15 to TRBJ1-1, with a weak D call TRBD1 (5 bases). Germline CDR1 and CDR2: LNHNV and YYDKDF (reference sequence). This CDR3 has 13 residues. Trimming took off 0 bases at V and 5 bases at J, with 7 bases between the two ends. CDR3 residues: CATSREGGTEAFF. The CDR3 nucleotides are TGTGCCACCAGCAGAGAGGGGGGAACTGAAGCTTTCTTT.

Concerning this clone itself: Other DNA variants within this sample encode the same CDR3. The V call is TRBV30, the J call TRBJ1-2; TRBD1 matches 7 bases. V lost 2 bases, J lost 4 bases, and 1 base stayed unmatched. The CDR3 has 12 amino acids. Germline loops: CDR1 GTSNPN, CDR2 SVGIG (reference sequence). The CDR3 DNA is TGTGCCTGGAGTCGACAGGGCTATGGCTACACCTTC. Protein: CAWSRQGYGYTF.